The 28 T cell receptor beta chains presented below share a single source sample, sequenced in a study of CD8+ T cells in alopecia areata. RNA was extracted and reverse transcribed into cDNA as the sequencing template. Data came from immunoSEQ multiplex PCR; TCRdb stores just in-frame clones and leaves some out. The sample has 95,000 to 150,000 clones; 47% are singletons. The material sequenced was NKG2D-low CD8+ T cells sorted from blood. These receptor sequences come from a human donor with alopecia areata.

This clone was recorded a few times. The rearrangement joins TRBV29-1 to TRBJ2-5; TRBD1 or TRBD2 may be the D gene (5 bases each). CDR1 and CDR2 from the germline V gene are SQVTM and ANQGSEA. The CDR3 loop spans 14 amino acids. V lost 6 bases, J lost 5 bases, and 19 bases lay in between. CDR3 sequence: CSVGPFLEGETQYF. CDR3 DNA: TGCAGCGTGGGCCCCTTTCTTGAGGGGGAGACCCAGTACTTC.

CDR3 sequence: CATSPRRDQETQYF. The CDR3 bases are TGTGCCACCAGCCCCCGGCGGGACCAAGAGACCCAGTACTTC. The chain links TRBV15 to TRBJ2-5; D perhaps matches TRBD2 (5 bases). This CDR3 contains 14 residues. Germline lookup yields CDR1 LNHNV and CDR2 YYDKDF (reference sequence). Trimming cost V 5 bases and J 0 bases, with 10 bases left between them.

The rearrangement joins TRBV9 to TRBJ2-7, with 7 bases identical to TRBD1. This CDR3 spans 16 amino acids. V was pared by 2 bases and J by 3 bases, with 11 bases of the junction left unmatched. Germline V gene sequence: CDR1 SGDLS, CDR2 YYNGEE. CDR3 protein: CASSVREKGAGYEQYF. The CDR3 nucleotides read TGTGCCAGCAGCGTCCGAGAAAAGGGGGCAGGCTACGAGCAGTACTTC.

V is TRBV29-1 and J is TRBJ2-1, with D possibly matching TRBD2 (6 bases). CDR3 length equals 15 residues. Germline-derived CDR1 and CDR2 are SQVTM and ANQGSEA. V was pared by 0 bases and J by 2 bases, with 11 bases between. The CDR3 coding sequence is TGCAGCGTTGAAGACCCCGGGGGTGCCTACAATGAGCAGTTCTTC. Translated, it gives CSVEDPGGAYNEQFF.

The chain joins TRBV9 to TRBJ2-7, with 9 nucleotides matching TRBD1. V gave up 0 bases and J gave up 3 bases; unmatched junction bases: 4. CDR1 is SGDLS and CDR2 is YYNGEE in the germline V gene. The CDR3 loop spans 15 amino acids. CDR3 loop: CASSVDGTGYYEQYF. The CDR3 nucleotides read TGTGCCAGCAGCGTAGATGGGACAGGGTACTACGAGCAGTACTTC.

The chain recombines TRBV30 with TRBJ2-6; no clear D gene. V lost 3 bases, J lost 0 bases, and 6 bases lay in between. Germline V gene sequence: CDR1 GTSNPN, CDR2 SVGIG (reference sequence). The CDR3 runs to 14 residues. The CDR3 here is CAWSGLSGANVLTF. The DNA for the CDR3 is TGTGCCTGGAGCGGCCTCTCTGGGGCCAACGTCCTGACTTTC.

Only one count was recorded for this clone. V and J are TRBV29-1 and TRBJ2-3, with 7 bases matching TRBD2. V lost 2 bases and J lost 4; bases outside the gene matches: 6. The CDR3 runs to 14 residues. Per the germline V gene, CDR1 is SQVTM and CDR2 is ANQGSEA. The CDR3 DNA sequence: TGCAGCGTTGAACTAGCGGAGGCGGCAGATACGCAGTATTTT. Encoded protein: CSVELAEAADTQYF.

This clone was detected a few times. V usage is TRBV6-4 and J usage is TRBJ2-2; unclear D gene. The V gene's germline CDR1 is MRHNA and CDR2 SNTAGT. This CDR3 has 15 amino acids. V lost 3 bases and J 2 bases, leaving 10 bases between the germline ends. CDR3 bases: TGTGCCAGCAGTGATAAGCAGGAAAACACCGGGGAGCTGTTTTTT. Its protein is CASSDKQENTGELFF.

The rearrangement uses TRBV27 and TRBJ1-4; D may be TRBD1 (5 bases). Deletions cut 8 bases from V and 10 bases from J, with 11 bases between. The CDR3 has 11 amino acids. From germline, CDR1 is MNHEY and CDR2 SMNVEV (reference sequence). For the CDR3, the DNA is TGTGCCAGCTTCCAGGGCGGAAAACTGTTTTTT. Protein: CASFQGGKLFF. Supplemented by reference TRBV27 and TRBJ1-4, the full variable domain reads EAQVTQNPRYLITVTGKKLTVTCSQNMNHEYMSWYRQDPGLGLRQIYYSMNVEVTDKGDVPEGYKVSRKEKRNFPLILESPSPNQTSLYFCASFQGGKLFFGSGTQLSVL.

This clone was observed a handful of times. Different DNA sequences within this sample yield the same CDR3. The V call is TRBV29-1, the J call TRBJ2-1; no firm D call. The germline V gene encodes CDR1 SQVTM and CDR2 ANQGSEA. Trimming shortened V by 4 bases and J by 6 bases, and 4 bases separated the two germline ends. The CDR3 is 10 amino acids. CDR3 in DNA: TGCAGCGTTGTCTCCAATGAGCAGTTCTTC. Residues: CSVVSNEQFF.

This clone was recorded a few times. The chain carries TRBV29-1 and TRBJ2-3; no firm D call. CDR1 is SQVTM and CDR2 is ANQGSEA in the germline V gene. The CDR3 is 17 residues long. Trimming cost V 7 bases and J 0 bases, with 23 bases left between them. This CDR3 is CSANLAAPGFSTDTQYF. The CDR3 DNA sequence: TGCAGCGCCAATTTGGCGGCCCCCGGCTTCAGCACAGATACGCAGTATTTT.

This clone appeared a single time. The J gene is TRBJ2-1, the V gene TRBV27; D is tentatively TRBD1 or TRBD2 (5 bases each). The germline gives CDR1 MNHEY, CDR2 SMNVEV (reference sequence). The CDR3 runs to 11 residues. V lost 7 bases to trimming and J lost 9 bases, with 10 bases between them. The CDR3 nucleotides read TGTGCCAGCACCCTCGGGACTGAGCAGTTCTTC. Translating it yields CASTLGTEQFF.

For the CDR3, the DNA is TGTGCCTGGAGTGGAACAGGGATCTCAGGCTACGAGCAGTACTTC. Translated, it gives CAWSGTGISGYEQYF. This rearrangement joins TRBV30 to TRBJ2-7, with a weak D call TRBD1 (6 bases). Per the germline V gene, CDR1 is GTSNPN and CDR2 is SVGIG (reference sequence). Trimming pared 1 base from V and 3 bases from J, leaving 16 bases between. CDR3 length equals 15 residues.

This clone turned up a few times. The chain links TRBV7-9 to TRBJ2-1; tentative D call: TRBD2 (6 bases). Trimming shortened V by 5 bases and J by 6 bases, and 14 bases separated the two germline ends. Germline CDR1 reads SEHNR; CDR2 reads FQNEAQ (reference sequence). The CDR3 has 14 residues. For the CDR3, the DNA is TGTGCCAGCAGCCCCGGCGGCGGGGCCAATGAGCAGTTCTTC. This gives the protein CASSPGGGANEQFF. The full variable domain, completed using reference TRBV7-9 and TRBJ2-1, is DTGVSQNPRHKITKRGQNVTFRCDPISEHNRLYWYRQTLGQGPEFLTYFQNEAQLEKSRLLSDRFSAERPKGSFSTLEIQRTEQGDSAMYLCASSPGGGANEQFFGPGTRLTVL.

The J gene is TRBJ2-5, the V gene TRBV29-1, with 8 bases identical to TRBD2. Matching the DNA end better, TRBJ2-7 makes the J call doubtful. The length of the CDR3 is 11 residues. Per the germline V gene, CDR1 is SQVTM and CDR2 is ANQGSEA. The CDR3 protein is CSVGSGSEQYF. The CDR3, as DNA: TGCAGCGTTGGGAGCGGGAGCGAGCAGTACTTC.

This clone was seen only a few times. This chain uses TRBV21-1 with TRBJ2-1; TRBD2 reflects the table's D call only, with no check against the DNA. TRBV21-1 is a documented pseudogene. The CDR3 sequence is 15 residues long. CDR3 in amino acids: CASNGGRGPGNEQFF. CDR3 DNA: TGTGCCAGCAACGGTGGGCGGGGGCCTGGTAATGAGCAGTTCTTC.

This CDR3 reads CSVPGQSYNEQFF. The DNA of the CDR3 is TGCAGCGTTCCGGGACAGTCCTACAATGAGCAGTTCTTC. V and J are TRBV29-1 and TRBJ2-1, with TRBD1 matching 7 bases. This CDR3 comprises 13 residues. The ends lost 5 bases at V and 1 base at J; junction bases unmatched: 2. Germline CDR1 SQVTM, CDR2 ANQGSEA.

This clone appeared a few times. The chain couples TRBV5-1 to TRBJ2-3; TRBD2 might be the D (6 bases). This CDR3 contains 13 residues. The V end lost 5 bases, the J end lost 5 bases, and 12 bases lay between the germline ends. The V gene's germline CDR1 is SGHRS and CDR2 YFSETQ. The CDR3 is CASRESGGDTQYF. CDR3 coding DNA: TGCGCCAGCAGGGAATCCGGGGGAGATACGCAGTATTTT.

The V gene is TRBV9, the J gene TRBJ2-4; the D call may be TRBD1 or TRBD2 (5 bases each). V was trimmed by 4 bases and J by 14 bases, leaving 22 bases between them. CDR3 length: 14 amino acids. Germline V gives CDR1 SGDLS, CDR2 YYNGEE. The DNA of the CDR3 is TGTGCCAGCAGCTCCCACTCGGGGCAGGCACCAAAGTACTTC. This sequence encodes CASSSHSGQAPKYF. Together with reference TRBV9 and TRBJ2-4, the CDR3 gives the full variable domain: DSGVTQTPKHLITATGQRVTLRCSPRSGDLSVYWYQQSLDQGLQFLIQYYNGEERAKGNILERFSAQQFPDLHSELNLSSLELGDSALYFCASSSHSGQAPKYFGAGTRLSVL.

This chain connects TRBV2 to TRBJ1-5; D is possibly TRBD1 (6 bases). Germline assignment: CDR1 SNHLY and CDR2 FYNNEI. The CDR3 length is 15 residues. V shed 3 bases and J shed 0 bases, with 9 bases lying between them. The CDR3 is CASSDGQTSNQPQHF. CDR3 in DNA: TGTGCCAGCAGTGACGGACAGACTAGCAATCAGCCCCAGCATTTT.

This clone occurred a few times. The chain combines TRBV4-1 with TRBJ2-3; D gene uncertain. Trimming left V 1 base short and J 2 bases short, with 7 bases between. The CDR3 runs to 14 residues. Germline CDR1 is MGHRA and CDR2 is YSYEKL. Written as DNA, the CDR3 is TGCGCCAGCAGCCAAGTTGGGAACACAGATACGCAGTATTTT. It yields the protein CASSQVGNTDTQYF.

This sequence joins TRBV21-1 and TRBJ2-7. TRBV21-1 is a known pseudogene. The CDR3 covers 14 residues. CDR3 residues: CASSQKGPNTQQYF. The CDR3, as DNA: TGTGCCAGCAGCCAAAAAGGGCCAAACACCCAGCAGTACTTC.

This clone showed up just a few times. V usage is TRBV29-1 and J usage is TRBJ2-5, with 8 bases lining up with TRBD1. V shed 4 bases, J shed 5 bases, and the junction held 12 bases outside the gene matches. Germline values: CDR1 SQVTM, CDR2 ANQGSEA. The CDR3 has 15 residues. CDR3 coding DNA: TGCAGCGTTGCAGCGACAGGGGACAGAGGGGAGACCCAGTACTTC. It codes for CSVAATGDRGETQYF.

This clone appeared a few times. This chain joins TRBV19 and TRBJ1-2, with D hard to call. CDR3 length equals 14 residues. CDR1 and CDR2 (germline): LNHDA, SQIVND (reference sequence). Trimming took 9 bases from V and 0 from J, leaving 14 bases between them. CDR3 residues: CASSPGLANYGYTF. In DNA form, the CDR3 reads TGTGCCAGCAGCCCAGGCCTAGCTAACTATGGCTACACCTTC.

This clone is a singleton in its sample. The chain is built from TRBV5-1 and TRBJ2-5, with 8 positions matching TRBD2. V lost 9 bases, J lost 0 bases, and 1 base stayed unmatched. This CDR3 is built from 12 residues. Germline CDR1 is SGHRS and CDR2 is YFSETQ. CDR3 amino acids: CATAGDQETQYF. As DNA, the CDR3 is TGCGCCACAGCGGGGGACCAAGAGACCCAGTACTTC.

For this clone: Different DNA sequences within this sample yield the same CDR3. The rearrangement uses TRBV4-1 and TRBJ2-7, with D unresolved. The CDR3 extends over 13 amino acids. V shed 1 base and J shed 1 base, with 5 bases lying between them. Germline-derived CDR1 and CDR2 are MGHRA and YSYEKL. CDR3 region: CASSQGVSYEQYF. CDR3 sequence (DNA): TGCGCCAGCAGCCAAGGTGTGTCCTACGAGCAGTACTTC.

The chain links TRBV6-6 to TRBJ1-5; 7 positions agree with TRBD1. The trim removed 7 bases at V and 0 bases at J, leaving 3 bases unmatched. Germline CDR1 MNHNY, CDR2 SVGAGI (reference sequence). The CDR3 spans 14 residues. The CDR3 sequence: CASKGTDSNQPQHF. In DNA form, the CDR3 reads TGTGCCAGCAAAGGGACAGATAGCAATCAGCCCCAGCATTTT.

The chain links TRBV29-1 to TRBJ2-3, with a tentative D call TRBD2 (7 bases). Between the trimmed V and J ends, which lost 2 bases and 3 bases, there was a span of 12 bases. Germline V CDR1 and CDR2: SQVTM, ANQGSEA. CDR3 size: 14 residues. CDR3 DNA sequence: TGCAGCGTTGAAAAGGGGGGGCGAACAGATACGCAGTATTTT. Amino acids: CSVEKGGRTDTQYF.